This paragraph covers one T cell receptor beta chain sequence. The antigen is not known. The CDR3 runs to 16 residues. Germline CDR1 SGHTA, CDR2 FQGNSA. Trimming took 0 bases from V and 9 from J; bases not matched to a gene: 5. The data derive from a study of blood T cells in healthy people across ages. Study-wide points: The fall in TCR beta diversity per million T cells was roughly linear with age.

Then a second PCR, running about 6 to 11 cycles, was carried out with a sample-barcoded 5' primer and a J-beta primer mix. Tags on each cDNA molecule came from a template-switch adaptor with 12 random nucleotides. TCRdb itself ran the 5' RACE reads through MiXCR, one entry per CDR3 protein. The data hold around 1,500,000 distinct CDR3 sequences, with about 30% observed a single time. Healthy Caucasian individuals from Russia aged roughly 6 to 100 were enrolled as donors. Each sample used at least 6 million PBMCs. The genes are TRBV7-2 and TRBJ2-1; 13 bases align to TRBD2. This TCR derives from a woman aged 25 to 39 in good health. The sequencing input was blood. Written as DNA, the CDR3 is TGTGCCAGCAGCTTAGCTGGGACTAGCGGGACGACTGAGCAGTTCTTC. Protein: CASSLAGTSGTTEQFF.